This record looks at one T cell receptor beta chain sequence and its context. Its antigen is undetermined. MiXCR, run by TCRdb on the 5' RACE reads, gives a single entry per CDR3 protein. The profile shows roughly 690,000 distinct CDR3 sequences, roughly 20% of them singletons. This entry is derived from a study of identical twins. Overall study findings and caveats: It was cross-sectional statistical analysis, not following the same donors, that the conclusions relied on. Beta out-of-frame sequences displayed a weaker excess of sharing between twins.

This sample was shared with a second study, whose subject was T cells expressing NK-cell markers. That work adds: The study sequenced eight donors, seven HCMV-seropositive and one seronegative.

This receptor was taken from a young woman in good health. The sequenced sample was PBMCs.

The CDR3 bases are TGCAGTGCTATGCGAGCGGCACGGGATGAGCAGTTCTTC. This sequence encodes CSAMRAARDEQFF. The genes are TRBV20-1 and TRBJ2-1, with a tentative D call TRBD2 (5 bases). Trimming pared 4 bases from V and 8 bases from J, leaving 15 bases between. The CDR3 has 13 residues. The V gene's germline CDR1 is DFQATT and CDR2 SNEGSKA (reference sequence).